This record looks at one T cell receptor beta chain sequence and its context. Its antigen is currently unknown. The primer mix had 60 Vbeta and 13 Jbeta primers. Sequenced by immunoSEQ multiplex PCR; TCRdb stores in-frame clones only, minus some. The sample has about 190,000 clones; roughly 80% are singletons. The source of the sample is a study of cytomegalovirus exposure and HLA in healthy donors. Study-wide results and limits: In most subjects, TCR beta sequences reportedly gave accurate predictions of HLA-A and HLA-B alleles.

The CDR3 contains 16 residues. Germline-derived CDR1 and CDR2 are MNHEY and SMNVEV (reference sequence). Trimming took 5 bases from V and 2 from J; bases not matched to a gene: 8. The sample consisted of PBMCs. This chain connects TRBV27 to TRBJ1-3; 8 bases line up with TRBD1. The TCR was taken from a young woman in good health and CMV-seronegative. The CDR3 DNA is TGTGCCAGCAGTCCCTCCCGACAGGGGCCTGGAAACACCATATATTTT. It yields the protein CASSPSRQGPGNTIYF.